The 12 T cell receptor beta chains given below trace back to one sample, sequenced in a study of Ad26.COV2.S vaccination and SARS-CoV-2 variants. Data came from immunoSEQ multiplex PCR; TCRdb stores just in-frame clones and leaves some out. This sample has some 300,000 clones, with around 81% found just once. Specified treatment: roughly 18 received Ad26.COV2.S at low or high dose, single or two shots; a few received placebo; per-sample allocation not given. On day 63 after the first injection, vaccine and placebo recipients gave samples. The sample here was peripheral blood, taken in a trial of Ad26.COV2.S vaccine versus placebo. Receptor source: a person aged 18-65 years who received the Ad26.COV2.S COVID-19 vaccine or a placebo.

Points on this clone: One end of the junction does not line up with germline, which may come from a read error. This sequence joins TRBV2 and TRBJ2-7; TRBD1 matches at 10 bases. Germline CDR1 reads SNHLY; CDR2 reads FYNNEI. The CDR3 contains 12 residues. CDR3 amino acids: CASRQTGTGAFF. The CDR3 DNA reads as TGTGCCAGCAGACAAACAGGGACAGGGGCCTTCTTC.

V gene TRBV7-6 combines with J gene TRBJ2-7; 8 bases match TRBD2. Unmatched junction bases numbered 5, after V lost 5 bases and J lost 2 bases. The CDR3 covers 14 residues. Germline CDR1 and CDR2: SGHVS and FNYEAQ. DNA of the CDR3: TGTGCCAGCAGCGTCGGGGGGGCGACCTACGAGCAGTACTTC. It yields the protein CASSVGGATYEQYF.

V gene TRBV6-5 combines with J gene TRBJ2-7, with 8 positions matching TRBD1. Trimming took 2 bases from V and 3 from J; bases not matched to a gene: 9. Germline V CDR1 and CDR2: MNHEY, SVGAGI. The CDR3 consists of 16 residues. Here the CDR3 reads CASSYQPGQARYEQYF. In nucleotides, the CDR3 is TGTGCCAGCAGTTACCAACCGGGACAGGCTCGCTACGAGCAGTACTTC.

This chain connects TRBV24-1 to TRBJ2-7; TRBD1 agrees at 7 bases. The V segment lost 5 bases and the J segment 6 bases; nucleotides outside the gene matches: 9. The V gene's germline CDR1 is KGHDR and CDR2 SFDVKD. The CDR3 has 14 amino acids. In DNA, the CDR3 is TGTGCCACCAGTGGGACAGGACAGTCTCCCGAGCAGTACTTC. It encodes CATSGTGQSPEQYF.

The chain is built from TRBV9 and TRBJ1-5, with D possibly being TRBD1 (5 bases). Per germline, CDR1 SGDLS and CDR2 YYNGEE. This CDR3 has 15 amino acids. Trimming took off 3 bases at V and 4 bases at J, with 14 bases between the two ends. DNA of the CDR3: TGTGCCAGCAGCGCGGGGCGAAGAGGGAATCAGCCCCAGCATTTT. It is translated as CASSAGRRGNQPQHF.

CDR3 DNA: TGCGCCAGCAGCTTGGCCCCGGGGACAGGGGGTGAAAAACTGTTTTTT. Its protein is CASSLAPGTGGEKLFF. This chain links TRBV5-1 with TRBJ1-4; 11 bases line up with TRBD1. CDR1 is SGHRS and CDR2 is YFSETQ in the germline V gene. The CDR3 totals 16 residues. The ends lost 0 bases at V and 7 bases at J; junction bases unmatched: 5.

This CDR3 is CASSPQGEGTEAFF. Here the CDR3 DNA reads TGTGCCAGCAGCCCACAGGGAGAGGGCACTGAAGCTTTCTTT. The chain is built from TRBV7-3 and TRBJ1-1, with D perhaps matching TRBD1 (6 bases). This CDR3 is built from 14 residues. Germline-derived CDR1 and CDR2 are SGHTA and FQGTGA. With 5 bases removed from V and 4 bases from J, the gap between germline ends came to 14 bases.

This clone was seen a single time. This chain links TRBV18 with TRBJ1-2; no clear D gene. CDR1 and CDR2 (germline): KGHSH, LQKENI. The V end was cut by 1 base, the J end by 1 base, with 7 bases between. CDR3 length: 14 residues. CDR3 region: CASSPREFNYGYTF. The CDR3, as DNA: TGTGCCAGCTCACCACGGGAGTTTAACTATGGCTACACCTTC.

The CDR3 here is CSASGPLEAFF. DNA for the CDR3: TGCAGTGCTAGTGGACCGCTTGAAGCTTTCTTT. The rearrangement joins TRBV20-1 to TRBJ1-1; D remains unclear. The germline V gene encodes CDR1 DFQATT and CDR2 SNEGSKA (reference sequence). Trimming removed 3 bases from V and 7 bases from J, with 9 bases in between. This CDR3 comprises 11 residues.

This chain uses TRBV5-1 with TRBJ2-3; D might be TRBD1 or TRBD2, each matching 6 bases. CDR1 SGHRS and CDR2 YFSETQ come from the germline V gene. Trimming cost V 6 bases and J 0 bases, with 11 bases left between them. The CDR3 totals 14 residues. The CDR3 DNA is TGCGCCAGCATTAGAGGGGGGAGCACAGATACGCAGTATTTT. Its translation: CASIRGGSTDTQYF.

This sequence joins TRBV4-1 and TRBJ1-4; D is unclear. V lost 1 base and J lost 2, with 8 bases in between. CDR1 MGHRA and CDR2 YSYEKL come from the germline V gene. The CDR3 is 15 residues long. This chain's CDR3 is CASSQVQATNEKLFF. The DNA of the CDR3 is TGCGCCAGCAGCCAAGTGCAGGCCACTAATGAAAAACTGTTTTTT.

J is TRBJ2-3 and V is TRBV7-8, with 8 bases aligning to TRBD2. Germline-derived CDR1 and CDR2 are SGHVS and FQNEAQ. This CDR3 is 16 amino acids long. V trimming: 1 base; J trimming: 2 bases; junction bases outside the gene matches: 5. CDR3 protein: CASSLGIAGNTDTQYF. The CDR3 nucleotides read TGTGCCAGCAGCTTAGGTATAGCGGGGAACACAGATACGCAGTATTTT.